The clone carrying this T cell receptor beta chain has just a few counts. As yet, its antigen is unknown. Template switching with 5'RACE generated the TCR cDNA and added a universal primer site and UMIs. Each CDR3 protein gets one entry after TCRdb re-called the 5' RACE reads with MiXCR. Here the sample spans 70,000 or so distinct CDR3 sequences, under 9.5% being singletons. The data belong to a study of T cells after yellow fever vaccination. Study background: Libraries from low-cell-number fractions were prepared with the SMART-Seq v4 Ultra Low Input RNA kit. Study-wide findings and caveats: Some clonotypes, a small share, were shared between CD4 and CD8 compartments. Post-booster samples contained most primary-vaccination clones (approximately 96% CD4, about 90% CD8).

In germline, CDR1 is SGHRS, CDR2 YFSETQ. The CDR3 covers 13 residues. Trimming cost V 6 bases and J 5 bases, with 13 bases left between them. The sequenced sample was CD8+ T cells sorted from PBMCs, obtained less than 11 days after the first yellow fever vaccination. The rearrangement links TRBV5-1 to TRBJ2-3; D is perhaps TRBD1 (5 bases). This receptor was obtained from a man aged 18 to 35 who received the YFV17D yellow fever vaccine. CDR3 region: CASKILGEDTQYF. CDR3 DNA: TGCGCCAGCAAAATTCTAGGGGAAGATACGCAGTATTTT.